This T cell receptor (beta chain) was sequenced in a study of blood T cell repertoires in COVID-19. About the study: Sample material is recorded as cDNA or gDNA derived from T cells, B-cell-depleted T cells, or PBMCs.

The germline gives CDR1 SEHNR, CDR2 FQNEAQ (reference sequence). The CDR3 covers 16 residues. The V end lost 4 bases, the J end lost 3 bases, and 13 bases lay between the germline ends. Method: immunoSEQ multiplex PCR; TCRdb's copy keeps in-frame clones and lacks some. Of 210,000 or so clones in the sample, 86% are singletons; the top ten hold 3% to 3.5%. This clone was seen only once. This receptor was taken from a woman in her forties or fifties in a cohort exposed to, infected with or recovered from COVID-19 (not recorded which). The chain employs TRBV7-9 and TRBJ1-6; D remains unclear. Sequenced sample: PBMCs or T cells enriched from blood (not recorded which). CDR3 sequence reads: CASSSREGFYNSPLHF. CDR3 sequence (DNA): TGTGCCAGCAGCTCGAGGGAGGGTTTCTATAATTCACCCCTCCACTTT.